This TCR beta chain was sequenced during a study of beta chain features in type 1 diabetes. In the study overall: Fewer than 140,000,000 sorted cells were examined across all samples.

Study-level findings and limits: It was not settled here whether HLA type affects TCRB rearrangement. Researchers caution that PCR might favor shorter templates, equally among patients and controls. For cells with high TCR expression, cDNA sequencing could yield over-representation.

As every portion of the isolated RNA was reverse transcribed, the sequencing read expressed TCRB transcripts. The method was immunoSEQ multiplex PCR; TCRdb's version includes in-frame clones alone and lacks a portion of them. The table includes roughly 230,000 clones, about 10% detected once. The germline V gene has CDR1 SGHNT and CDR2 YYREEE (reference sequence). Trimming shortened V by 1 base and J by 2 bases, and 9 bases separated the two germline ends. This CDR3 contains 15 residues. A note on this clone: Its antigen is unidentified.

The chain employs TRBV5-4 and TRBJ2-2; D not certain. This TCR derives from a woman aged 18 to 35 in good health. The sample comprised naive CD4+ T cells from blood. CDR3 protein: CASSLQTANTGELFF. Here the CDR3 DNA reads TGTGCCAGCAGCTTGCAAACAGCCAACACCGGGGAGCTGTTTTTT.